These T cell receptor beta chains were read from a single sample in a study of blood T cell repertoires in COVID-19. Data came from immunoSEQ multiplex PCR; TCRdb stores just in-frame clones and leaves some out. This sample carries approximately 210,000 clones, roughly nine tenths of them seen once, and the ten largest clones take about 0.72%. The sequenced material came from peripheral blood. The source of these receptors is a woman between 65 and 79 years old with acute or convalescent COVID-19. The CDR3 runs from the conserved cysteine through the conserved F or W. D genes are given only for firm matches. Some rows mark clone size as missing; the rest say once, few, many or name a class of expanded clone.

J gene: TRBJ2-5; V gene: TRBV15; D gene: TRBD1; clone size: .; CDR3 DNA: TGTGCCACCAGCCCGGACAGGGGGCATTGGGAGACCCAGTACTTC; CDR3 protein: CATSPDRGHWETQYF
J gene: TRBJ1-2; V gene: TRBV4-1; D gene: .; clone size: once; CDR3 DNA: TGCGCCAGCAGCCGGAGCATAACAGGTTACTATGGCTACACCTTC; CDR3 protein: CASSRSITGYYGYTF
J gene: TRBJ1-6; V gene: TRBV3-1/TRBV3-2; D gene: TRBD1; clone size: .; CDR3 DNA: TGTGCCAGCAGCCTAGGGACAGGCGGAAATTCACCCCTCCACTTT; CDR3 protein: CASSLGTGGNSPLHF
J gene: TRBJ2-1; V gene: TRBV24-1; D gene: TRBD2; clone size: .; CDR3 DNA: TGTGCCACCAGTGGTGTGACTAGCGGGGACTACAATGAGCAGTTCTTC; CDR3 protein: CATSGVTSGDYNEQFF
J gene: TRBJ2-7; V gene: TRBV11-2; D gene: .; clone size: .; CDR3 DNA: TGTGCCAGCAGCTTAGCCGGGTTTGGAACCACCCCCGGGCAGTACTTC; CDR3 protein: CASSLAGFGTTPGQYF
J gene: TRBJ2-5; V gene: TRBV5-6; D gene: .; clone size: .; CDR3 DNA: TGTGCCAGCAGCTCAGACAGCGCCCCGGAGACCCAGTACTTC; CDR3 protein: CASSSDSAPETQYF
J gene: TRBJ2-1; V gene: TRBV11-2; D gene: TRBD2; clone size: .; CDR3 DNA: TGTGCCAGCAGCTTAGATCCTAGCGGTGGATCCTACAATGAGCAGTTCTTC; CDR3 protein: CASSLDPSGGSYNEQFF
J gene: TRBJ2-3; V gene: TRBV7-2; D gene: TRBD2; clone size: .; CDR3 DNA: TGTGCCAGCAGCTTAGTGCGGGAGAGCACAGATACGCAGTATTTT; CDR3 protein: CASSLVRESTDTQYF
J gene: TRBJ1-1; V gene: TRBV4-3; D gene: .; clone size: .; CDR3 DNA: TGCGCCAGCAGCCAAGAAATTACAGGGTTAATGAACACTGAAGCTTTCTTT; CDR3 protein: CASSQEITGLMNTEAFF
J gene: TRBJ1-4; V gene: TRBV2; D gene: TRBD1; clone size: few; CDR3 DNA: TGTGCCAGCAGTTACGGGACAGGGGGCGAAAAACTGTTTTTT; CDR3 protein: CASSYGTGGEKLFF
J gene: TRBJ2-1; V gene: TRBV7-2; D gene: TRBD2; clone size: many; CDR3 DNA: TGTGCCAGCAGCTTAACTAGCGCGAGCTCCTACAATGAGCAGTTCTTC; CDR3 protein: CASSLTSASSYNEQFF
J gene: TRBJ1-4; V gene: TRBV28; D gene: .; clone size: once; CDR3 DNA: TGTGCCAGCAGTCCATGGACGGGGGGCGCGGAACTGTTTTTT; CDR3 protein: CASSPWTGGAELFF
J gene: TRBJ1-4; V gene: TRBV7-8; D gene: TRBD1; clone size: once; CDR3 DNA: TGTGCCAGCAGCGCGGACAGGATCAATGAAAAACTGTTTTTT; CDR3 protein: CASSADRINEKLFF
J gene: TRBJ1-3; V gene: TRBV7-6; D gene: TRBD1; clone size: .; CDR3 DNA: TGTGCCAGCAGCTTAGGAACGGGACAGGGGGCTTCGGGAAACACCATATATTTT; CDR3 protein: CASSLGTGQGASGNTIYF
J gene: TRBJ1-1; V gene: TRBV5-5; D gene: .; clone size: .; CDR3 DNA: TGTGCCAGCAGCTTGACAGGAGGGACTGAAGCTTTCTTT; CDR3 protein: CASSLTGGTEAFF
J gene: TRBJ1-6; V gene: TRBV10-3; D gene: TRBD1; clone size: .; CDR3 DNA: TGTGCCATCAGCGGGACAGCCGATTCACCCCTCCACTTT; CDR3 protein: CAISGTADSPLHF
J gene: TRBJ1-2; V gene: TRBV6-6; D gene: TRBD1; clone size: .; CDR3 DNA: TGTGCCAGCAGTTACTCAGGGACAGGAAACTATGGCTACACCTTC; CDR3 protein: CASSYSGTGNYGYTF
J gene: TRBJ2-7; V gene: TRBV10-1; D gene: .; clone size: few; CDR3 DNA: TGCGCCAGCAGTGGGGGCGGTGAGCAGTACTTC; CDR3 protein: CASSGGGEQYF
J gene: TRBJ2-6; V gene: TRBV19; D gene: .; clone size: .; CDR3 DNA: TGTGCCAGTAGTATAGTTTCCAGGAATGGGGCCAACGTCCTGACTTTC; CDR3 protein: CASSIVSRNGANVLTF